This T cell receptor beta chain was profiled in a study of CD4 T cells in relation to SARS-CoV-2 and coronaviruses. The unexposed donors gave CD4+ T cells in 2011-2018, prior to COVID-19. The cells were cultured for about ten days before CD4+ T cells were isolated. Cells permitting, SARS-CoV-2 S/N and four cold-coronavirus spikes were tested on unexposed-donor CD4+ T cells. This clone turned up a few times. As yet, its antigen is unknown. Clones were sequenced by immunoSEQ multiplex PCR, and TCRdb holds only the in-frame ones, with some missing. The data contain some 29,000 clones, about 70% of them singletons. Trimming left V 6 bases short and J 3 bases short, with 14 bases between. Per germline, CDR1 SEHNR and CDR2 FQNEAQ (reference sequence). This CDR3 is built from 15 residues.

This receptor was taken from a human donor in good health. The rearrangement uses TRBV7-9 and TRBJ1-4; tentative D call: TRBD1 (5 bases). Source material: CD4+ T cells from PBMCs, cultured in vitro. The CDR3 sequence is CASRISGGSNEKLFF. CDR3 DNA sequence: TGTGCCAGCAGGATTTCCGGGGGATCTAATGAAAAACTGTTTTTT.